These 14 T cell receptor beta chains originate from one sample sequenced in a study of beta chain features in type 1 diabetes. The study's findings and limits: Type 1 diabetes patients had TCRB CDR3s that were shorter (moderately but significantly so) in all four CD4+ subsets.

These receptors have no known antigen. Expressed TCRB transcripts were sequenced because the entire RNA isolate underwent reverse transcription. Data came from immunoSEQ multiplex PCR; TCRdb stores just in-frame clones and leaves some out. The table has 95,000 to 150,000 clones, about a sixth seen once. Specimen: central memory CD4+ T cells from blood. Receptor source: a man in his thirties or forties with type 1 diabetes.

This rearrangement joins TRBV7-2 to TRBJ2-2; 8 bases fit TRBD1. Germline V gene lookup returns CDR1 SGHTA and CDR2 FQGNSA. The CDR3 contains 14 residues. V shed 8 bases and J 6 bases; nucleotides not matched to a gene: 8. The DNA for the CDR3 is TGTGCCAGCTGCTACCAGGGGGCGCCCGGGGAGCTGTTTTTT. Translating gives CASCYQGAPGELFF.

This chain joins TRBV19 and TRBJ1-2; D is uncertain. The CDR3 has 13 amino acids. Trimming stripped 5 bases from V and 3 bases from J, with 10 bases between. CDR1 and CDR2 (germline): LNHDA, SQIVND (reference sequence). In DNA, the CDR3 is TGTGCCAGTAGTCCTATGCGGGACTATGGCTACACCTTC. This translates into CASSPMRDYGYTF. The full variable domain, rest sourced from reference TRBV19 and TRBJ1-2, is DGGITQSPKYLFRKEGQNVTLSCEQNLNHDAMYWYRQDPGQGLRLIYYSQIVNDFQKGDIAEGYSVSREKKESFPLTVTSAQKNPTAFYLCASSPMRDYGYTFGSGTRLTVV.

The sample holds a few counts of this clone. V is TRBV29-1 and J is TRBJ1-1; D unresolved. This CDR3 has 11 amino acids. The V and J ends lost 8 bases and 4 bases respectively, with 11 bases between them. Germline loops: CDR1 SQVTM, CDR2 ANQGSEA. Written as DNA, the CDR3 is TGCAGCACGAGCGAATTCACTGAAGCTTTCTTT. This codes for CSTSEFTEAFF.

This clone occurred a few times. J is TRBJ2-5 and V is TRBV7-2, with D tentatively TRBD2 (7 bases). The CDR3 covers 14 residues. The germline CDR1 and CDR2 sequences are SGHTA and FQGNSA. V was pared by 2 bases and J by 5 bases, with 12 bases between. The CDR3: CASSLMGGPETQYF. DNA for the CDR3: TGTGCCAGCAGCTTAATGGGGGGGCCGGAGACCCAGTACTTC.

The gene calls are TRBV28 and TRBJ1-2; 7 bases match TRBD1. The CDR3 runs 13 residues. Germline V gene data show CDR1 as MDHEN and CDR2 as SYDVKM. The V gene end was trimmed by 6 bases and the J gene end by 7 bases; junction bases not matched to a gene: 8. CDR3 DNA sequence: TGTGCCAGCAGGTCGACAGGGCGCGGTGGCTACACCTTC. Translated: CASRSTGRGGYTF.

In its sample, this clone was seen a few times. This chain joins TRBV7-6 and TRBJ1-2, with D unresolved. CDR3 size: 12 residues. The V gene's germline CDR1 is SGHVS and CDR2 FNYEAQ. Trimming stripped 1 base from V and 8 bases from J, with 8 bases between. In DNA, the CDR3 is TGTGCCAGCAGCTTAGGGGGTTTCGGCTACACCTTC. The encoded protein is CASSLGGFGYTF.

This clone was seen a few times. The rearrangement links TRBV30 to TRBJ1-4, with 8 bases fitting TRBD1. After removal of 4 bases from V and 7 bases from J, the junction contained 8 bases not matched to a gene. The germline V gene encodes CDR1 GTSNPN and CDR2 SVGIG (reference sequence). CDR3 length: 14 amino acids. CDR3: CAWKSQGAGEKLFF. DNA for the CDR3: TGTGCCTGGAAGAGTCAGGGGGCGGGTGAAAAACTGTTTTTT.

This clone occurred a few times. The CDR3 spells CSVALAGGPDTQYF. The CDR3, as DNA: TGCAGCGTTGCTCTAGCGGGGGGGCCGGATACGCAGTATTTT. The chain combines TRBV29-1 with TRBJ2-3, with 12 positions matching TRBD2. Germline trimming cut 4 bases from V and 6 bases from J; bases unmatched to any gene: 5. There are 14 residues in the CDR3. Germline-derived CDR1 and CDR2 are SQVTM and ANQGSEA.

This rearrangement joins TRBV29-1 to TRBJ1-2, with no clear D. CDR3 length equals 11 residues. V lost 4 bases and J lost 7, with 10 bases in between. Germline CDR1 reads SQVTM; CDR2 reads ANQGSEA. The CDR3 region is CSVAYGGGYTF. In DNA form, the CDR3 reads TGCAGCGTTGCTTACGGCGGTGGCTACACCTTC.

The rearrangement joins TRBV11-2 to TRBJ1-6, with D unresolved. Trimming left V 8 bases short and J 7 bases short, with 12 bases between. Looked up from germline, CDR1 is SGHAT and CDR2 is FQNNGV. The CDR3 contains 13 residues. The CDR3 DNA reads TGTGCCAGCGGGGATATATTAAATTCACCCCTCCACTTT. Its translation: CASGDILNSPLHF.

In DNA, the CDR3 is TGTGCCAGCAGCCCACGTCCAGGGATAGAGCGGGGGCCACACAATGAGCAGTTCTTC. Translating it yields CASSPRPGIERGPHNEQFF. The rearrangement links TRBV7-8 to TRBJ2-1; TRBD2 agrees at 8 bases. J lost 5 bases, V lost 5 bases, and 20 bases had no gene match. The CDR3 is 19 residues long. The germline V gene encodes CDR1 SGHVS and CDR2 FQNEAQ. The full variable domain, in which reference TRBV7-8 and TRBJ2-1 provide the parts outside the CDR3, is GAGVSQSPRYKVAKRGQDVALRCDPISGHVSLFWYQQALGQGPEFLTYFQNEAQLDKSGLPSDRFFAERPEGSVSTLKIQRTQQEDSAVYLCASSPRPGIERGPHNEQFFGPGTRLTVL.

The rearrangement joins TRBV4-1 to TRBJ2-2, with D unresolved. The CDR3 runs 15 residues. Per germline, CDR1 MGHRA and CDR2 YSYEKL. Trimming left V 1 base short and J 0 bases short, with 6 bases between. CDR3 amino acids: CASSQGATNTGELFF. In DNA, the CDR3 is TGCGCCAGCAGCCAAGGGGCAACGAACACCGGGGAGCTGTTTTTT.

The CDR3 DNA reads TGCGCCAGCCGACAGGGTTCGAACACCGGGGAGCTGTTTTTT. It codes for CASRQGSNTGELFF. J is TRBJ2-2 and V is TRBV4-3, with 7 positions matching TRBD1. Germline CDR1 and CDR2: LGHNA and YSLEER. The CDR3 sequence is 14 residues long. The V gene end was trimmed by 8 bases and the J gene end by 0 bases; junction bases not matched to a gene: 3.

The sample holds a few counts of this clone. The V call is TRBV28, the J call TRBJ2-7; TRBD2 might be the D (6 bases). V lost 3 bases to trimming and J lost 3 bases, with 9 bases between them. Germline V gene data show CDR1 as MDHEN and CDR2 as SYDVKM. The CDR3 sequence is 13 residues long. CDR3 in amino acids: CASSLGTFYEQYF. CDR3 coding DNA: TGTGCCAGCAGTTTGGGGACTTTCTACGAGCAGTACTTC.